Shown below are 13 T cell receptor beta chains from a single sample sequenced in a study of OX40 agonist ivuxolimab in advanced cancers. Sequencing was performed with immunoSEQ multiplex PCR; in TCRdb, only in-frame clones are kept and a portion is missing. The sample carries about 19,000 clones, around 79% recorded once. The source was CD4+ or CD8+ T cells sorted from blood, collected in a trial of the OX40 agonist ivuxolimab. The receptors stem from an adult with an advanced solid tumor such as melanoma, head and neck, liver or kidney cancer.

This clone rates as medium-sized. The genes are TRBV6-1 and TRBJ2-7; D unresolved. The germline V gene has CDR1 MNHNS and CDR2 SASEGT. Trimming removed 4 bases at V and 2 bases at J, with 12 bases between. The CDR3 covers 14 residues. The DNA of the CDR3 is TGTGCCAGCAGTGTAGGGTCCGGAGCCTACGAGCAGTACTTC. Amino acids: CASSVGSGAYEQYF.

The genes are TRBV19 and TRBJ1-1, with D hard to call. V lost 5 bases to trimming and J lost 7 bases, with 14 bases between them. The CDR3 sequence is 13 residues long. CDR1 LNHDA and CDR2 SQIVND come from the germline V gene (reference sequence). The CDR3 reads CASSPTLPYEAFF. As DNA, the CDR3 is TGTGCCAGTAGTCCGACACTGCCCTATGAAGCTTTCTTT. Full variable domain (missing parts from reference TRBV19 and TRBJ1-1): DGGITQSPKYLFRKEGQNVTLSCEQNLNHDAMYWYRQDPGQGLRLIYYSQIVNDFQKGDIAEGYSVSREKKESFPLTVTSAQKNPTAFYLCASSPTLPYEAFFGQGTRLTVV.

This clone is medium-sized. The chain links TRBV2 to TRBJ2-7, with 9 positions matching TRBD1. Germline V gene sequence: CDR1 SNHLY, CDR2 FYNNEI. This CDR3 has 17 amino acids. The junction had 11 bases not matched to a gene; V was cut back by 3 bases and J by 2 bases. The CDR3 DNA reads TGTGCCAGCAGTGAGGAGACCATCGGGACAGGGACCTACGAGCAGTACTTC. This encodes CASSEETIGTGTYEQYF.

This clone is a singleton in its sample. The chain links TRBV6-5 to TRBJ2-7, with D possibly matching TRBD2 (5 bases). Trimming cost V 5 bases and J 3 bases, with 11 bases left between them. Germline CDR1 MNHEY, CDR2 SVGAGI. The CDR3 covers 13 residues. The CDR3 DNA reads TGTGCCAGCAGTCTTACTAGTTTCTACGAGCAGTACTTC. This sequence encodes CASSLTSFYEQYF.

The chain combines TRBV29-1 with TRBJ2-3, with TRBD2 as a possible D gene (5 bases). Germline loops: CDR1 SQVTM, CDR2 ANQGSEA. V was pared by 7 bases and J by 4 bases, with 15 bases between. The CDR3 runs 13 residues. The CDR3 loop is CSAADLGSDTQYF. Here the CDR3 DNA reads TGCAGCGCAGCGGACCTCGGGTCAGATACGCAGTATTTT.

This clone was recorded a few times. The CDR3 spells CASSFNTGELFF. The DNA of the CDR3 is TGCGCCAGCAGCTTTAACACCGGGGAGCTGTTTTTT. This chain connects TRBV5-1 to TRBJ2-2; unclear D gene. Trimming left V 2 bases short and J 2 bases short, with 1 base between. In germline, CDR1 is SGHRS, CDR2 YFSETQ. The CDR3 length is 12 residues.

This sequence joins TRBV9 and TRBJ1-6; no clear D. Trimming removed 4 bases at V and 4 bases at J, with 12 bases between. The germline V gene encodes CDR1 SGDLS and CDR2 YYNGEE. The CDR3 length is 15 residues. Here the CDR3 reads CASSNYRDYNSPLHF. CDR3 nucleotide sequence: TGTGCCAGCAGCAACTACCGGGATTATAATTCACCCCTCCACTTT. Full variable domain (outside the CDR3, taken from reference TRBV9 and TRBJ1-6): DSGVTQTPKHLITATGQRVTLRCSPRSGDLSVYWYQQSLDQGLQFLIQYYNGEERAKGNILERFSAQQFPDLHSELNLSSLELGDSALYFCASSNYRDYNSPLHFGNGTRLTVT.

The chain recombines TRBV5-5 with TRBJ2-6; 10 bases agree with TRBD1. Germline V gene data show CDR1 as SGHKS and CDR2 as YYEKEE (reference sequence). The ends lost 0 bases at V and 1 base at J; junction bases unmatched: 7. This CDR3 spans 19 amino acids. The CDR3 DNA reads TGTGCCAGCAGCTTGGAGGCTAGGACAGGGGGGTCTGGGGCCAACGTCCTGACTTTC. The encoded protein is CASSLEARTGGSGANVLTF. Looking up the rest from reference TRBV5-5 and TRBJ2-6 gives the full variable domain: DAGVTQSPTHLIKTRGQQVTLRCSPISGHKSVSWYQQVLGQGPQFIFQYYEKEERGRGNFPDRFSARQFPNYSSELNVNALLLGDSALYLCASSLEARTGGSGANVLTFGAGSRLTVL.

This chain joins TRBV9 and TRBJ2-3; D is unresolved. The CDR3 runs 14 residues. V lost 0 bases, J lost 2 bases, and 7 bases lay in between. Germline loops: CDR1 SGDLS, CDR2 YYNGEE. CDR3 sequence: CASSVDPVTDTQYF. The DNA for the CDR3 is TGTGCCAGCAGCGTAGACCCTGTCACAGATACGCAGTATTTT.

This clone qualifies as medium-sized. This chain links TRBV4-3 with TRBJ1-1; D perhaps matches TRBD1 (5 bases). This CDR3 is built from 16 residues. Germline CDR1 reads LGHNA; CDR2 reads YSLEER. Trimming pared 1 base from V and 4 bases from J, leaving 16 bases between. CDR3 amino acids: CASSQVVDTLFTEAFF. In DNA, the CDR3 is TGCGCCAGCAGCCAAGTAGTGGACACACTATTCACTGAAGCTTTCTTT.

The CDR3 sequence: CASSVASTGSYEQYF. The CDR3 nucleotides are TGTGCCAGCAGCGTAGCTTCGACAGGGAGCTACGAGCAGTACTTC. This chain connects TRBV9 to TRBJ2-7; TRBD1 matches 7 bases. The CDR3 covers 15 residues. J was trimmed by 3 bases and V by 0 bases; bases with no gene match: 6. The germline V gene encodes CDR1 SGDLS and CDR2 YYNGEE.

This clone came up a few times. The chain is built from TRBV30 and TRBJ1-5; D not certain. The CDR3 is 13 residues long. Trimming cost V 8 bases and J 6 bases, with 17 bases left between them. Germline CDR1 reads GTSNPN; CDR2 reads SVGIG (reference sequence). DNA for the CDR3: TGTGCCCCACGGGGAACGAAGGGTCAGCCCCAGCATTTT. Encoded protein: CAPRGTKGQPQHF.

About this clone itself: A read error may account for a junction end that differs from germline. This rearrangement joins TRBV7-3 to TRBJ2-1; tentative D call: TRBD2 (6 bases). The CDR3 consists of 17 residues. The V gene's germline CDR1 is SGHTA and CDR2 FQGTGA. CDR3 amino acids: CASNLTAGSSSYNEQFF. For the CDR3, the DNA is TGTGCCAGCAACTTAACGGCGGGGAGTAGCTCCTACAATGAGCAGTTCTTC. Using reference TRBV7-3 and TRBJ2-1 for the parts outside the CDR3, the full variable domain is GAGVSQTPSNKVTEKGKYVELRCDPISGHTALYWYRQSLGQGPEFLIYFQGTGAADDSGLPNDRFFAVRPEGSVSTLKIQRTERGDSAVYLCASNLTAGSSSYNEQFFGPGTRLTVL.